The rows below give T cell receptor beta chains drawn from one sample of a study of control samples from healthy donors and cancer patients. Profiled with immunoSEQ multiplex PCR; TCRdb holds only in-frame clones, not every one. The repertoire holds fewer than 200,000 clones, with 90% to 95% as singletons. The sequenced material came from blood. Receptor source: a woman in her sixties in good health. Each CDR3 is given without its conserved first and last residue. Fields, in order: clone size, J gene, V gene, CDR3 protein. Size tells how often a clone was seen (once, few, many) or the class of an expanded clone, and some rows leave it out.

size: .
J: TRBJ2-3
V: TRBV3-1/TRBV3-2
CDR3: ASRGGCSDTQY

size: .
J: TRBJ1-3
V: TRBV10-3
CDR3: AGQRGRSNTIY

size: once
J: TRBJ1-2
V: TRBV19
CDR3: ASSQDRARYGYT

size: .
J: TRBJ1-5
V: TRBV4-3
CDR3: ASSQALGTNQPQH

size: once
J: TRBJ2-5
V: TRBV5-1
CDR3: ASSPVGSGVLGETQY

size: once
J: TRBJ2-7
V: TRBV23-1
CDR3: ASSQVRDSNLHFSYEQY

size: few
J: TRBJ2-5
V: TRBV11-1
CDR3: ASSLARTGILETQY

size: .
J: TRBJ2-7
V: TRBV6-5
CDR3: ASSLGISPGYEQY

size: .
J: TRBJ1-3
V: TRBV24-1
CDR3: ATNLEPQGGPGNTIY

size: .
J: TRBJ2-3
V: TRBV7-9
CDR3: ASSLLDLAGGADTQY

size: .
J: TRBJ2-7
V: TRBV7-2
CDR3: ASSPPGPYSYEQY

size: .
J: TRBJ1-2
V: TRBV19
CDR3: ASSPGTVPPGRYGYT

size: .
J: TRBJ1-3
V: TRBV5-1
CDR3: ASSLPGGSGNTIY

size: .
J: TRBJ1-4
V: TRBV5-1
CDR3: ASSSGLGASTGGNGKLF

size: .
J: TRBJ1-6
V: TRBV7-9
CDR3: ASSHGWRESPLH

size: .
J: TRBJ2-7
V: TRBV5-1
CDR3: ASSLDRGREQY

size: .
J: TRBJ2-5
V: TRBV4-2
CDR3: ASSQGAQRGQETQY

size: .
J: TRBJ1-1
V: TRBV10-3
CDR3: AISIQGNMNTEAF

size: .
J: TRBJ2-3
V: TRBV6-5
CDR3: ASSYRTPRVDTQY

size: .
J: TRBJ1-3
V: TRBV27
CDR3: ASRTTVNSGNTIY

size: once
J: TRBJ1-2
V: TRBV4-3
CDR3: ASSQEEGLTYGYT

size: .
J: TRBJ2-1
V: TRBV29-1
CDR3: SVSPSNNEQF

size: .
J: TRBJ1-1
V: TRBV9
CDR3: ASRSLLGGSKKTEAF

size: once
J: TRBJ2-1
V: TRBV7-9
CDR3: ASSLAGGNEQF

size: .
J: TRBJ1-4
V: TRBV2
CDR3: ASRERGQGREKLF

size: .
J: TRBJ1-3
V: TRBV7-2
CDR3: ASSLPGASGNTIY

size: .
J: TRBJ2-7
V: TRBV7-2
CDR3: ASSLYGDPYEQY

size: .
J: TRBJ2-3
V: TRBV7-9
CDR3: ASSLRTASGADTQY